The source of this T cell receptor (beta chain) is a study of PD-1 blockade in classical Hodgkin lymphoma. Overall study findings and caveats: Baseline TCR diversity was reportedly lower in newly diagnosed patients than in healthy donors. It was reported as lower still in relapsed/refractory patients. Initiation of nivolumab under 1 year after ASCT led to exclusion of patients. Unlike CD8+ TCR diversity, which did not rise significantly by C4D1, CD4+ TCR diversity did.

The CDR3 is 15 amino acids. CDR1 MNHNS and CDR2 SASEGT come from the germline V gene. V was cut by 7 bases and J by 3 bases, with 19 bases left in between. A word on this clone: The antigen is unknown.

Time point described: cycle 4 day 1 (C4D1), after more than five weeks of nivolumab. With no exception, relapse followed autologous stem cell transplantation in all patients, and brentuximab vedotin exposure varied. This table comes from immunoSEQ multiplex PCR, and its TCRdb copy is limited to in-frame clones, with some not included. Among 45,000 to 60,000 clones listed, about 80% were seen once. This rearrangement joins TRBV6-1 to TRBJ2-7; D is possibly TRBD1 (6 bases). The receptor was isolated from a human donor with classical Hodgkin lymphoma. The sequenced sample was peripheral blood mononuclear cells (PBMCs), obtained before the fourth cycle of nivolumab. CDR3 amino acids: CASNPDRRTNYEQYF. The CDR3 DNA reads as TGTGCCAGCAATCCGGACAGAAGAACCAACTACGAGCAGTACTTC.